This TCR beta chain was sequenced during a study of T-cell memory formation after mild COVID-19. Study conclusions and caveats: CD4+ contracting clones lay mainly in CM and EM, CD8+ ones in EMRA. Certain responding clones were present in pre-infection memory, suggesting participation of cross-reactive memory. What remained unconfirmed was the SARS-CoV-2 specificity of second-wave clones peaking on day 37.

This clonotype showed up many times. The antigen remains unidentified. The CDR3 contains 16 residues. The germline V gene encodes CDR1 SGHRS and CDR2 YFSETQ. V gave up 4 bases and J gave up 4 bases; unmatched junction bases: 11. 5'RACE, which relied on constant-segment primers, yielded TCR alpha and TCR beta cDNA libraries carrying sample barcodes and UMIs. TCRdb re-derived calls from the 5' RACE reads in MiXCR, one entry per CDR3 protein. The sample records some 200,000 distinct CDR3 sequences, just over 9.5% being singletons. The clonotype comes from a man aged 18 to 29 who had mild COVID-19 (a few samples of this study predate the infection). Cell type and time point are not known. The sequencing sample was made of PBMCs or a T cell subset sorted from them (not recorded which). The rearrangement uses TRBV5-1 and TRBJ2-7; 10 bases agree with TRBD1. The CDR3: CASSREPGQGLYEQYF. The DNA for the CDR3 is TGCGCCAGCAGCCGAGAGCCGGGACAGGGGCTGTACGAGCAGTACTTC.